This TCR beta chain is drawn from a study of Graves' ophthalmopathy and Graves' hyperthyroidism (dated by TCRdb to 2017 to 2018). General notes on the study: Peripheral blood was collected at initial diagnosis, prior to any treatment. To tell Graves' ophthalmopathy apart from Graves' hyperthyroidism, and to predict which patients would progress to ophthalmopathy, the study relied on TCR beta repertoire signatures. In total, some 130 blood samples were TCR-sequenced: fewer than 50 ophthalmopathy, some 75 hyperthyroidism and about 17 hyperthyroidism-to-ophthalmopathy patients. To explore V-J signatures that separate ophthalmopathy from hyperthyroidism, a discovery set of 100 patients was enrolled, consisting of fewer than 45 with ophthalmopathy and 57 with stable hyperthyroidism. For independent validation, a separate cohort was made up of approximately 19 hyperthyroidism patients plus 17 patients who later progressed from hyperthyroidism to ophthalmopathy. In more than five hyperthyroidism patients, T-cell repertoires of thyroid tissue and blood were compared. Once sampling was done, hyperthyroidism patients were given methimazole at a starting dose of 30 mg daily, while ophthalmopathy patients were given high-dose intravenous methylprednisolone. The 85 to 100 discovery patients were divided at random into training and test sets in a 7:3 ratio.

This clonotype was picked up many times. The antigen it recognizes is unknown. No base qualities exist here, and no much larger clone lies one base off it. The full study reports these points: Among expanded thyroid clonotypes with frequency above 0.001, most also showed up in blood, which suggests that blood repertoires may reflect the thyroid immune response. In cross-validation, the 13-signature model distinguished ophthalmopathy from stable hyperthyroidism with approximately 88% sensitivity and 81.08% specificity, and in the test set the corresponding values were roughly 80% and 76%. Sample size was not statistically predetermined, and group allocation was not concealed from the investigators. In validation, the model predicted ophthalmopathy progression with nearly 71% sensitivity and less than 80% specificity; roughly 12 predicted patients were CT-confirmed with GO in a median of around 6 months.

For repertoire sequencing, TCR beta CDR3 regions were amplified from RNA transcripts. The first round was an RT-PCR using HTBI primers with the Qiagen OneStep RT-PCR kit, and this first round was followed by a second-round multiplex PCR, then size selection and purification. Sequencing of the libraries was carried out on an Illumina HiSeq2000 in paired-end mode with 100 bp reads. In the authors' own workflow: SOAPnuke was used to process the reads, throwing out any read that had adapters, had uncalled bases, had a mean Phred below 15, or lacked an exact constant-primer or identifier match. COPE v1.2.5 was used to merge high-quality paired reads. Clonotypes were defined as unique nucleotide sequences and were aligned to IMGT TRB V, D and J references using MiTCR v1.1. Only V-J combinations with frequency above 0.0001 were analysed, covering around 99% of repertoires. For each V-J combination, a TCR clonal expansion and chaos score was defined as F50 clonal expansion divided by the chaos observed in the TCRdist matrix. Welch's t-statistics and random forest were used to reduce the features to some 13 V-J combinations, which were then used as input to a naive Bayes classifier. The Morisita-Horn index was used to measure how similar the thyroid and blood repertoires were. The public reads were reanalyzed by TCRdb: fastp trimming at Q25, MiXCR alignment, in-frame beta chains only. Rows are combined by CDR3 protein, so each entry shows the most common genes and DNA. These V and J calls originate from TCRdb's pipeline instead of the authors' own analysis. In all, the sample holds about 390,000 distinct CDR3 sequences, and 15% of those were seen once. The top ten clones comprise 5.5% to 7% of the sample.

The cysteine opens and the phenylalanine closes a CDR3 of 13 amino acids. Of the read, only the CDR3 DNA is kept; its 39 bases are in frame from base 1. V is cut back by 6 bases and J by 3 bases, with 4 bases in the junction unmatched. Hyperthyroidism was considered stable if no progression to ophthalmopathy occurred within 18 months of follow-up. Hyperthyroidism patients were newly diagnosed, were aged 18 to 65 years, and had a disease duration under 2 months. Patients with other autoimmune diseases, uncontrolled infections, pregnancy or lactation were excluded from the study. Diagnosis relied on clinical symptoms, serum thyroxine, TRAb, thyroid ultrasound and orbital computed tomography. PBMCs were isolated from about 10 ml of fresh peripheral blood by Ficoll-Paque density gradient centrifugation. Total RNA was extracted with Trizol reagent and quality-checked on an Agilent 2100 Bioanalyzer.

The receptor was isolated from a woman younger than 35 with stable Graves' hyperthyroidism. Donor details come from another sample of the same person, matched by shared clones. The sequenced sample was peripheral blood. The chain uses TRBV12-3 or TRBV12-4 and TRBJ1-1, with 7 bases matching TRBD1. Here is the DNA: TGTGCCAGCAGGGACAGGACTGACACTGAAGCTTTCTTT. Translated, this gives CASRDRTDTEAFF.